These 11 T cell receptor beta chains came from one sample sequenced in a study of T cells in Graves' hyperthyroidism and ophthalmopathy. Researchers amplified the TCR beta CDR3 regions from RNA transcripts. During a first-round RT-PCR of the TCR CDR3, the HTBI primer set was used. A single record per CDR3 protein comes from TCRdb applying MiXCR to the multiplex PCR reads. The profile shows hundreds of thousands of distinct CDR3 sequences, 22% of them singletons. What was sequenced was blood. These receptors originate from a woman aged 70-85 years with Graves' ophthalmopathy.

This chain uses TRBV12-3 or TRBV12-4 with TRBJ1-2; no clear D gene. The CDR3 runs 12 residues. V dropped 1 base and J dropped 8 bases, with 8 bases sitting between them. CDR3 in amino acids: CASSLGVPGYTF. CDR3 nucleotide sequence: TGTGCCAGCAGTTTAGGTGTTCCCGGCTACACCTTC.

This clonotype was counted many times. The rearrangement uses TRBV6-1 and TRBJ1-1; 7 bases align to TRBD1. V shed 1 base, J shed 1 base, and the junction held 9 bases outside the gene matches. Per germline, CDR1 MNHNS and CDR2 SASEGT. The CDR3 is made up of 17 amino acids. The CDR3 loop reads CASSEDLLGTANTEAFF. The CDR3 nucleotides are TGTGCCAGCAGTGAAGATCTCTTGGGGACAGCGAACACTGAAGCTTTCTTT.

The chain recombines TRBV7-2 with TRBJ1-3; weak D call: TRBD1 (5 bases). Germline values: CDR1 SGHTA, CDR2 FQGNSA. The V end was cut by 5 bases, the J end by 0 bases, with 11 bases between. This CDR3 comprises 15 residues. CDR3 protein: CASSAQDTSGNTIYF. The CDR3 DNA reads as TGTGCCAGCAGCGCACAGGACACCTCTGGAAACACCATATATTTT.

The chain couples TRBV5-1 to TRBJ2-7; 8 bases map to TRBD1. V lost 4 bases to trimming and J lost 3 bases; unmatched junction nucleotides: 12. The CDR3 is made up of 16 amino acids. CDR1 and CDR2 (germline): SGHRS, YFSETQ. The CDR3 sequence: CASSHLPTGQGYEQYF. CDR3 nucleotide sequence: TGCGCCAGCAGCCACCTTCCAACCGGACAGGGCTACGAGCAGTACTTC.

This clonotype was found a few times. This sequence joins TRBV10-1 and TRBJ2-7; D uncertain. From germline, CDR1 is WNHNN and CDR2 SYGVQD (reference sequence). CDR3 size: 12 residues. Between the trimmed V and J ends, which lost 2 bases and 2 bases, there was a span of 4 bases. The CDR3 sequence: CASSETAYEQYF. The CDR3 DNA reads as TGCGCCAGCAGTGAGACTGCCTACGAGCAGTACTTC.

This chain connects TRBV7-9 to TRBJ1-2, with D possibly TRBD1 on 6 matching bases. Germline loops: CDR1 SEHNR, CDR2 FQNEAQ (reference sequence). V was trimmed by 4 bases and J by 6 bases, leaving 24 bases between them. The CDR3 has 17 amino acids. The CDR3 loop is CASSSLLHQGNYNGYTF. The CDR3 DNA follows: TGTGCCAGCAGCTCACTTTTACATCAGGGGAATTACAATGGCTACACCTTC.

V is TRBV12-3 or TRBV12-4 and J is TRBJ1-2; unclear D gene. The CDR3 has 11 amino acids. Trimming removed 5 bases at V and 7 bases at J, with 8 bases between. The CDR3 reads CASSPSFGYTF. The CDR3 region has the DNA TGTGCCAGCAGTCCCAGCTTTGGCTACACCTTC.

This clonotype appeared a single time. The chain employs TRBV3-1 and TRBJ2-7; D is tentatively TRBD1 or TRBD2 (6 bases each). The V end was cut by 3 bases, the J end by 11 bases, with 14 bases between. This CDR3 is built from 12 residues. Germline V gene data show CDR1 as LGHDT and CDR2 as YNNKEL (reference sequence). The CDR3 here is CASSQGGREKYF. As DNA, the CDR3 is TGTGCCAGCAGCCAGGGGGGCAGGGAGAAGTACTTC.

This chain joins TRBV5-4 and TRBJ2-1, with D possibly called TRBD1 or TRBD2 (5 bases each). V was pared by 7 bases and J by 2 bases, with 16 bases between. CDR1 is SGHNT, CDR2 YYREEE, per germline (reference sequence). This CDR3 is 15 amino acids long. This CDR3 reads CASVLRVGAYNEQFF. The CDR3 DNA sequence: TGTGCCAGCGTCCTGAGGGTGGGGGCCTACAATGAGCAGTTCTTC.

The V and J genes are TRBV15 and TRBJ2-2, with a tentative D call TRBD1 (6 bases). This CDR3 contains 14 residues. Trimming pared 5 bases from V and 5 bases from J, leaving 12 bases between. CDR1 is LNHNV, CDR2 YYDKDF, per germline (reference sequence). The CDR3 here is CATSVRDKTGELFF. CDR3 DNA: TGTGCCACCAGCGTCCGGGACAAGACCGGGGAGCTGTTTTTT. The whole variable domain, remainder taken from reference TRBV15 and TRBJ2-2, is DAMVIQNPRYQVTQFGKPVTLSCSQTLNHNVMYWYQQKSSQAPKLLFHYYDKDFNNEADTPDNFQSRRPNTSFCFLDIRSPGLGDTAMYLCATSVRDKTGELFFGEGSRLTVL.

This clonotype was seen only a few times. This chain uses TRBV27 with TRBJ1-6; TRBD1 matches 11 bases. The V gene's germline CDR1 is MNHEY and CDR2 SMNVEV (reference sequence). The CDR3 is made up of 16 amino acids. The V and J ends lost 4 bases and 6 bases, in that order; junction bases with no gene match: 5. CDR3 residues: CASSWTGGVFNSPLHF. The CDR3 DNA reads TGTGCCAGCAGTTGGACAGGGGGCGTATTTAATTCACCCCTCCACTTT.